This T cell receptor (beta chain) originates from a study of CD8+ T cells in alopecia areata. This clone was detected only once. Its antigen is unidentified. Treatment given: oral pan-JAK inhibitor, 5-10 mg twice daily. Researchers took lesional scalp punch biopsies and peripheral blood from people who were alopecia areata patients. PBMCs yielded sorted CD4+ and CD8+ T cells. Study-level results: Researchers report lesional scalp, most notably alopecia totalis/universalis, outstripped normal scalp in clonality.

Extracted RNA was reverse transcribed, and the resulting cDNA served as sequencing template. Assay used: immunoSEQ multiplex PCR; TCRdb lists only in-frame clones, some missing. This sample has 150,000 to 200,000 clones, with around 60% found just once. The CDR3 has 15 amino acids. CDR1 is MGHRA and CDR2 is YSYEKL in the germline V gene. V lost 2 bases and J 2 bases, leaving 10 bases between the germline ends. V is TRBV4-1 and J is TRBJ1-3, with D possibly TRBD1 on 6 matching bases. The sample here was CD8+ T cells sorted from blood, taken at week 24, from a patient treated with tofacitinib. The clonotype originates from a human donor with alopecia areata. The CDR3 is CASSQRTATGNTIYF. The CDR3 nucleotides read TGCGCCAGCAGCCAAAGGACAGCGACTGGAAACACCATATATTTT.